The sample holds a few counts of the clone carrying this T cell receptor beta chain. These data come from a study of blood T cell repertoires in COVID-19. The overall study: Both acute and convalescent COVID-19 samples were obtained from the United States, Italy and Spain.

The germline V gene has CDR1 MNHEY and CDR2 SMNVEV (reference sequence). Trimming removed 3 bases from V and 5 bases from J; junction bases left unmatched: 13. The CDR3 length is 17 residues. The Seattle patients, enrolled during active infection, were followed longitudinally. Per the authors' pipeline: Estimates of nucleated cell counts were drawn from the amplification of reference gene primers. Clones were sequenced by immunoSEQ multiplex PCR, and TCRdb holds only the in-frame ones, with some missing. V, J and clone size derive from that table, while D and trimming were established from the DNA sequence. The table includes 200,000 to 250,000 clones, 82% detected once.

This receptor was taken from a woman of 80 years or more with COVID-19, enrolled during active disease. This sequence joins TRBV27 and TRBJ2-3, with 8 positions matching TRBD2. Sequenced material: peripheral blood. CDR3 protein: CASSFSQAGVGQDTQYF. The CDR3 DNA is TGTGCCAGCAGTTTCAGCCAAGCGGGAGTAGGTCAAGATACGCAGTATTTT.